This TCR beta chain was captured in a study of blood T cell repertoires in COVID-19. About the study: Some COVID-19 samples were acute and others convalescent; all came from the United States, Italy and Spain. PBMCs, B-cell-depleted T cells, or T cells provided the cDNA or gDNA that made up the material.

Study processing details: Cell counts per sample came from amplifying reference gene primers. The data were produced by immunoSEQ multiplex PCR, yet TCRdb's version contains in-frame clones alone and is incomplete. The V and J calls and clone size are taken from that table; D and trimming were inferred from the DNA. The sample comprises about 52,000 clones, approximately 85% of which are singletons, and about 22% rests with the top ten. The CDR3 totals 13 residues. The V end lost 10 bases, the J end lost 3 bases, and 16 bases lay between the germline ends. V gene TRBV12-3 or TRBV12-4 combines with J gene TRBJ2-7; perhaps TRBD1 as D (5 bases). This receptor was identified in a woman older than 75 with acute or convalescent COVID-19. The sequenced sample consisted of peripheral blood. CDR3 sequence (DNA): TGTGCCACCCGGCCCGGACAATACTACGAGCAGTACTTC. It codes for CATRPGQYYEQYF.